This is a list of T cell receptor beta chains from one sample in a study of blood T cell repertoires in COVID-19. Produced via immunoSEQ multiplex PCR; TCRdb's table is partial and in-frame only. The repertoire consists of 250,000 to 350,000 clones, with roughly 80% occurring once and the leading ten covering about a sixth. The sample consisted of peripheral blood. The origin of the receptors is a person aged 65-85 years with COVID-19, enrolled during active disease. CDR3s include the opening cysteine and the closing phenylalanine or tryptophan. The D gene is left open where the match is weak. Expanded clones are given a class, and other clones once, few, many or no size at all.

d_call j_call clone_size v_call cdr3_nt cdr3_aa
NA TRBJ2-7 many TRBV30 TGTGCCTGGAGTCGAGGTAACTACGAGCAGTACTTC CAWSRGNYEQYF
NA TRBJ2-1 NA TRBV28 TGTGCCAGCAGTACTGCGGGAAACAATGAGCAGTTCTTC CASSTAGNNEQFF
NA TRBJ1-5 NA TRBV18 TGTGCCAGCTCACCACTCGGAGATAGCAATCAGCCCCAGCATTTT CASSPLGDSNQPQHF
NA TRBJ1-5 NA TRBV6-5 TGTGCCAGCAGCCGTTCCGTTAATCAGCCCCAGCATTTT CASSRSVNQPQHF
NA TRBJ1-6 NA TRBV3-1/TRBV3-2 TGTGCCAGCAGCCAAGTCCCTCTACGACAGCCAAGCTCCTATAATTCACCCCTCCACTTT CASSQVPLRQPSSYNSPLHF
NA TRBJ1-5 NA TRBV13 TGTGCCAGCAGCTTACGGGGTCACAATCAGCCCCAGCATTTT CASSLRGHNQPQHF
NA TRBJ1-5 once TRBV7-2 TGTGCCAGCAGCTTATCAGTTAATAGCAATCAGCCCCAGCATTTT CASSLSVNSNQPQHF
TRBD1 TRBJ2-7 NA TRBV6-2/TRBV6-3 TGTGCCAGCAGTTCTTGGGACAGGGGTTACGAGCAGTACTTC CASSSWDRGYEQYF
NA TRBJ2-1 NA TRBV18 TGTGCCAGCTCACCAATAACTCGACTCTATGAGCAGTTCTTC CASSPITRLYEQFF
NA TRBJ2-2 NA TRBV28 TGTGCCAGCACCCCGCACGGGACTCACACCGGGGAGCTGTTTTTT CASTPHGTHTGELFF
TRBD2 TRBJ2-7 NA TRBV5-1 TGCGCCAGCAGGTCTAGCGGATCCTACGAGCAGTACTTC CASRSSGSYEQYF
NA TRBJ1-6 few TRBV7-3 TGTGCCAGCAGCCCACAGTGGGGGCCAAAGAATTCACCCCTCCACTTT CASSPQWGPKNSPLHF
NA TRBJ1-1 NA TRBV19 TGTGCCAGTAGTATTAAGGCCAGCGGGGACACTGAAGCTTTCTTT CASSIKASGDTEAFF
TRBD2 TRBJ2-7 once TRBV4-2 TGTGCCAGCAGCCAAGATTTGAGCGGGGACTACGAGCAGTACTTC CASSQDLSGDYEQYF
TRBD1 TRBJ1-5 NA TRBV7-2 TGTGCCAGCAGCTCCTGGGAAGGGGGCGCGAACAATCAGCCCCAGCATTTT CASSSWEGGANNQPQHF
NA TRBJ2-5 NA TRBV19 TGTGCCAGTAGCGCAGGAAAGACCCAGTACTTC CASSAGKTQYF
TRBD2 TRBJ2-5 few TRBV5-1 TGCGCCAGCAGCTTAGGGACTAGCGGGCACCAAGAGACCCAGTACTTC CASSLGTSGHQETQYF
NA TRBJ1-6 NA TRBV3-1/TRBV3-2 TGTGCCAGCAGCAACAGGGCTTCACCCCTCCACTTT CASSNRASPLHF
NA TRBJ1-1 once TRBV12-2 TGTGCAAGTCGCTTAGTGGGGGGGGCGCATATCTCCCCGAACACTGAAGCTTTCTTT CASRLVGGAHISPNTEAFF
NA TRBJ2-1 NA TRBV28 TGTGCCAGCAAGATCACAGGACAGATAAACAATGAGCAGTTCTTC CASKITGQINNEQFF
NA TRBJ2-3 NA TRBV14 TGTGCCAGCAGCCAAGCTCGGGGATTAAAGTATTTT CASSQARGLKYF
NA TRBJ2-3 once TRBV7-9 TGTGCCAGCAGCCACAGCCGCACAGATACGCAGTATTTT CASSHSRTDTQYF